The rows below give T cell receptor beta chains drawn from one sample of a study of neoadjuvant anti-PD-1 for oral cavity cancer. Data came from immunoSEQ multiplex PCR; TCRdb stores just in-frame clones and leaves some out. Of some 10,000 clones listed, roughly 62% were seen once; the top ten hold roughly 4.5%. The sequences come from PBMCs, collected after nivolumab (anti-PD-1) treatment. These receptors originate from a person aged 35 to 85 with oral cavity squamous cell carcinoma. The conserved cysteine and the conserved F or W are not part of the CDR3 here. The D gene is left open where the match is weak.

V gene	J gene	D gene	CDR3 protein
TRBV7-9	TRBJ1-6	NA	ASAKDPNSPLH
TRBV6-5	TRBJ2-2	NA	ASSAPGGELF
TRBV11-2	TRBJ2-7	TRBD2	ASSLALAAYEQY
TRBV5-1	TRBJ2-3	TRBD2	ASSLLGLAVTDTQY
TRBV7-2	TRBJ1-6	NA	ASSLGNPGDNSPLH
TRBV19	TRBJ2-6	TRBD1	ATRTGPSSGANVLT
TRBV6-6	TRBJ2-3	TRBD2	ASLGRGGSLTDTQY
TRBV7-9	TRBJ1-5	NA	ASSLAQGSNQPQH
TRBV18	TRBJ1-5	NA	ASSPPQQGGQPQH
TRBV30	TRBJ1-3	TRBD1	AAIRDSHFSGNTIY
TRBV2	TRBJ2-5	TRBD2	ASGLAGVKTQY
TRBV6-4	TRBJ2-1	TRBD2	ASSDKAGGNNEQF
TRBV6-1	TRBJ1-5	NA	ASSLYRDSNQPQH
TRBV28	TRBJ2-3	TRBD1	ASGIRDRGPSDTQY
TRBV11-3	TRBJ1-1	NA	ASSPQGSNTEAF
TRBV29-1	TRBJ2-7	NA	SVLGALGGEQY
TRBV28	TRBJ2-3	NA	ASSLYGGATDTQY
TRBV7-9	TRBJ1-1	TRBD1	ASSRTGSGEAF
TRBV7-8	TRBJ2-1	TRBD1	ASSSAGTGGLTEQF
TRBV18	TRBJ1-1	NA	ASRLGPGEEAF
TRBV28	TRBJ1-1	NA	ASSLGGLGTEAF
TRBV7-8	TRBJ1-2	NA	ASSVHRGVDGYT
TRBV6-1	TRBJ1-4	NA	ASMGSHNEKLF
TRBV10-3	TRBJ2-7	NA	AIKPLLAYEQY
TRBV27	TRBJ1-5	TRBD1	ASRADRAASNQPQH